This T cell receptor (beta chain) was sequenced in a study of beta chain features in type 1 diabetes. On average, the one heparinised blood draw given by each donor was about 120 mL. Study outcomes and limitations: Among patients, naive, central memory and Treg TCRB repertoires appeared more similar than among healthy donors.

The sample holds a few counts of this clone. The antigen is not known. The CDR3 is 16 residues long. J lost 3 bases, V lost 6 bases, and 8 bases had no gene match. Germline CDR1 WNHNN, CDR2 SYGVQD (reference sequence). What was sequenced were expressed TCRB transcripts, since all of the isolated RNA had been reverse transcribed. Libraries were prepared by immunoSEQ multiplex PCR; TCRdb keeps only in-frame clonotypes and omits some of them. The table includes 38,000 or so clones, around 60% detected once. Sequencing was performed on Tregs from blood. This receptor was identified in a woman aged 25 to 39 in good health. The chain is built from TRBV10-1 and TRBJ2-1; TRBD2 matches at 10 bases. CDR3 protein: CASRPRTSGFYNEQFF. The DNA for the CDR3 is TGCGCCAGCAGGCCTCGGACTAGCGGTTTCTACAATGAGCAGTTCTTC.